This T cell receptor beta chain was identified in a study of Graves' ophthalmopathy and Graves' hyperthyroidism. Study-wide findings and caveats: Detected in blood as well were most expanded thyroid clonotypes with frequency above 0.001.

14 amino acids form the CDR3, both terminal residues included. Germline assignment: CDR1 SNHLY and CDR2 FYNNEI. Hyperthyroidism patients had new diagnoses, durations under 2 months, and ages of 18 to 65. Reliance was placed on clinical symptoms, serum thyroxine, TRAb, thyroid ultrasound and orbital computed tomography for diagnosis. A volume of 10 ml of fresh peripheral blood supplied the PBMCs. Amplified TCR beta CDR3 regions were obtained using RNA transcripts as template. Following a first-round RT-PCR that used HTBI primers, a second-round multiplex PCR was carried out. TCRdb re-analysed the multiplex PCR reads in MiXCR, keeping a single row per CDR3 protein. Altogether some 350,000 distinct CDR3 sequences are present, roughly a sixth being singletons, with the ten largest covering roughly 2.4%. A remark on this clonotype: Its antigen remains unknown. Without the conserved terminal phenylalanine or tryptophan, this CDR3 likely stems from a read error. The DNA is left out, because the CDR3 cannot be placed on it with certainty; the CDR3 is given as TCRdb lists it.

Sequencing input: peripheral blood. The source of this sequence is an adult woman with stable Graves' hyperthyroidism. The rearrangement joins TRBV2 to TRBJ1-1; TRBD1, the table's D call, was not compared with the DNA. The CDR3 sequence is CASRGMGQGTEACS.